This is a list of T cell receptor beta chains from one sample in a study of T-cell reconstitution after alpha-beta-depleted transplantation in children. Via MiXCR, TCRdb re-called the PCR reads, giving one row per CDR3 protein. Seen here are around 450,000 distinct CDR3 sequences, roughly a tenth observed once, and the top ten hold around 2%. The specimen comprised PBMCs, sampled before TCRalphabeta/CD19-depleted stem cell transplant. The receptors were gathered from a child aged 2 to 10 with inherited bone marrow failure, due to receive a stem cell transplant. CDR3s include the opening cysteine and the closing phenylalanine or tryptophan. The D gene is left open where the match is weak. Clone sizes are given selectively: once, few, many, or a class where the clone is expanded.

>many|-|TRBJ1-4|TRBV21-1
TGTGCCAGCAGCCCGGTTGACAGGGCAACTAATGAAAAACTGTTTTTT
CASSPVDRATNEKLFF
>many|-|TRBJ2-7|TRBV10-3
TGTGCCATCAGGACAGTCTTCCCCTACGAGCAGTACTTC
CAIRTVFPYEQYF
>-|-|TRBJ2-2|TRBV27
TGTGCCAGCAGTTTATCTTCCTTGACTATCACCGGGGAGCTGTTTTTT
CASSLSSLTITGELFF
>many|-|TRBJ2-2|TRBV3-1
TGTGCCAGCAGCCAAGAAGGTGTGCACGGGGAGCTGTTTTTT
CASSQEGVHGELFF
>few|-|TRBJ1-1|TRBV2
TGTGCCAGCACCCTCGGGACGGCCCTCACGGCTTTCTTT
CASTLGTALTAFF
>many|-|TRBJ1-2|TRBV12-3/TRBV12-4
TGTGCCAGCAGTCCAGACAATCCAGGTCCGGGCTACACCTTC
CASSPDNPGPGYTF
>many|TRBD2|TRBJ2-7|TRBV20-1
TGCAGTGCTAGCGCTCTAGCGGGAGATAACCCTTCCTACGAGCAGTACTTC
CSASALAGDNPSYEQYF
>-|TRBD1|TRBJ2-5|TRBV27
TGTGCCAGCAGCACGGACAGGAGGTACCAAGAGACCCAGTACTTC
CASSTDRRYQETQYF
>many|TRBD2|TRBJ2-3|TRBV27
TGTGCCAGCCGAAGACCGGGACTAGCGGGAGGTGGCACAGATACGCAGTATTTT
CASRRPGLAGGGTDTQYF
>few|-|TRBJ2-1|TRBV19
TGTGCCAGTATGATCGGGACCGAGTACAATGAGCAGTTCTTC
CASMIGTEYNEQFF
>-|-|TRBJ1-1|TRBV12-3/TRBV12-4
TGTGCCAGCAGTTTAGCAGGTTTCCCCGTTACCGACACTGAAGCTTTCTTT
CASSLAGFPVTDTEAFF
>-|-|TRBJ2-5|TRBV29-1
TGCAGCGTTGCGCGACAGAACCAAGAGACCCAGTACTTC
CSVARQNQETQYF
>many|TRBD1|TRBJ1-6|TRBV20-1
TGCAGTGCCAGACAGGGGTTCTATAATTCACCCCTCCACTTT
CSARQGFYNSPLHF
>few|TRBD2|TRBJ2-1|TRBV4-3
TGCGCCAGCAGCCAAGCCCTAACCGGGAGGACCTACAATGAGCAGTTCTTC
CASSQALTGRTYNEQFF
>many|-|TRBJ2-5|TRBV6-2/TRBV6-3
TGTGCCAGCAGTTACGTGGGAGTCCCGCAAGAGACCCAGTACTTC
CASSYVGVPQETQYF
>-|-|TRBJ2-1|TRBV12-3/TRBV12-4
TGTGCCAGCAGTCGTCGCGAACGGAAGGATGAGCAGTTCTTC
CASSRRERKDEQFF
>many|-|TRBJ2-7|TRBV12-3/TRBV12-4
TGTGCCAGCAGCCTACGTCACTACGAGCAGTACTTC
CASSLRHYEQYF
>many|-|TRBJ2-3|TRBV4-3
TGCGCCAGCAGCCAAGATCCCCGGCTAGCGGATAAGGGGGCAGATACGCAGTATTTT
CASSQDPRLADKGADTQYF
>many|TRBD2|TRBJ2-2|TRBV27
TGTGCCAGCAGTTTAGGGGTACTCGGGAGCGGGAGAACCGGGGAGCTGTTTTTT
CASSLGVLGSGRTGELFF
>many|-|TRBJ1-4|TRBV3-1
TGTGCCAGCAGCCAAGATCCCAAACGAGGGCCTGAGGATGAAAAACTGTTTTTT
CASSQDPKRGPEDEKLFF
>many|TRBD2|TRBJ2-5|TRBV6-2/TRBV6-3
TGTGCCAGCAGGCTAAAGCTAAGGGGACTAACGCAAGAGACCCAGTACTTC
CASRLKLRGLTQETQYF
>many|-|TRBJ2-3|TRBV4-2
TGTGCCAGCAGCCAAGTCGTGATGGCTCAGGATACGCAGTATTTT
CASSQVVMAQDTQYF
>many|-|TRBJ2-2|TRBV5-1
TGCGCCAGCAGCTTGGAGGTGCCCACCGGGGAGCTGTTTTTT
CASSLEVPTGELFF